This T cell receptor (beta chain) is from a study of blood T cell repertoires in COVID-19 (dated by TCRdb to about 2020). General notes on the study: Samples from collaborators originated in the United States, Italy and Spain and spanned both the acute and convalescent phases of COVID-19. The prospective study material was composed of cDNA or gDNA derived from T cells, B-cell-depleted T cells, or PBMCs. Deeply sampled blood TCRbeta repertoires from subjects exposed to, actively infected with, or recovered from COVID-19 were included in the dataset. The repertoires were made available in a free public database intended to serve as a resource for research on the immune response to SARS-CoV-2. The samples were drawn from two sources: the first 160 participants of the ongoing ImmuneRACE study, and fewer than 1,500 subjects contributed by 6 global collaborators. Sample metadata almost always included a de-identified subject ID, COVID-19 status, age in years and sex. Where HLA class I and class II types were available, the types were taken from metadata supplied by the sample provider, not from assay-based typing.

The collaborating institutions used their own protocols to collect whole blood in K2EDTA tubes. For TCRbeta analysis, collaborator samples were shipped as frozen whole blood, as isolated PBMCs, or as DNA extracted from either sample type. Study-level results and caveats: Clinical and demographic metadata were provided uncurated, with the amount varying by source and participant.

Details on this clone: Its antigen has not been determined. It has no much larger one-base neighbor in the sample; base qualities were not kept.

TCRbeta CDR3 regions were amplified from genomic DNA using the immunoSEQ Assay, a bias-controlled multiplex PCR. Concerning the study's data processing: Within the assay, amplification of reference gene primers was used to estimate how many nucleated cells each sample contained. To quantify the absolute abundance of each unique TCRbeta CDR3 rearrangement, sequence reads were collapsed and filtered. For each sample, productive Simpson clonality was calculated by taking the square root of Simpson's diversity index across productive rearrangements. Imported from immuneACCESS, the table was reduced by TCRdb to in-frame sequences with V and J called. These copies leave out some clones; in studies compared against another copy, an unresolved V gene accounts for under half, and the cause of the remainder is not known. That table gives V, J and clone size, and the DNA gave D and trimming. The sample table lists around 150,000 clones, approximately 82% of them with a count of one. The ten most abundant clones make up around 6.7% of the sample.

Including cysteine and phenylalanine, the CDR3 has 16 amino acids. Only CDR3 DNA remains: 48 bases, in frame from the first base. CDR1 and CDR2 are drawn from the germline V gene: SGHRS, YFSETQ. V is shortened by 0 bases, J by 4 bases, and the region joining them spans 16 bases. The rearranged segments are TRBV5-1 and TRBJ1-2, and possibly TRBD1, on 6 matching bases. The sequencing input was peripheral blood. The sequence derives from a woman aged 45-59 years in a cohort sampled during active or convalescent COVID-19. For the CDR3, the sequence is CASSLAAGEGLYGYTF. In nucleotides, the sequence is TGCGCCAGCAGCTTGGCGGCAGGGGAGGGTCTCTATGGCTACACCTTC.